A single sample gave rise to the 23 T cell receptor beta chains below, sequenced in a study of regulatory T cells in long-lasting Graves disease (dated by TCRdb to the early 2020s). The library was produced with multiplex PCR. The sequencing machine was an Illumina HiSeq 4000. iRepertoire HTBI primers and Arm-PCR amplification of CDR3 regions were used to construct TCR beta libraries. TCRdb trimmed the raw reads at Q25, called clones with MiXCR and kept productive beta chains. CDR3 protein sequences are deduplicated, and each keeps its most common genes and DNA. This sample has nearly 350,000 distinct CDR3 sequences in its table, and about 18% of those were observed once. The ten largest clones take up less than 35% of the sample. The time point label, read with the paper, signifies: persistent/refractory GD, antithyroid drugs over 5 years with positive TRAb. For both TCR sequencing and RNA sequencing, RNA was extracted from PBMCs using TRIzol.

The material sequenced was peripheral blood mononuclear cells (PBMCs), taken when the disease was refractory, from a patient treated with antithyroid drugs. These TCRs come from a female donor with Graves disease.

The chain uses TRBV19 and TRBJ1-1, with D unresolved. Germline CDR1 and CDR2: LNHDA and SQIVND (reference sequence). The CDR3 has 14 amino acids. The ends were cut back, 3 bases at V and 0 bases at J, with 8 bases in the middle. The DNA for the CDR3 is TGTGCCAGTAGTATTCAGATCATGAACACTGAAGCTTTCTTT. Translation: CASSIQIMNTEAFF.

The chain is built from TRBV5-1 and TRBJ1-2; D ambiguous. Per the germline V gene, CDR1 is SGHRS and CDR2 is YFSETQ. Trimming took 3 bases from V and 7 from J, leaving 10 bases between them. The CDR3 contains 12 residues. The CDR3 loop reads CASSSLKRGYTF. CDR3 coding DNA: TGCGCCAGCAGCTCCCTCAAGCGTGGCTACACCTTC.

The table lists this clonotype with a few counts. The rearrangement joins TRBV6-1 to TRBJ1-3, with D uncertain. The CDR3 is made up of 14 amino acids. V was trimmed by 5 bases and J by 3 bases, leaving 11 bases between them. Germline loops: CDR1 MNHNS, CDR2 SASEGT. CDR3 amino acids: CASSRANLGNTIYF. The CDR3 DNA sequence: TGTGCCAGCAGTCGGGCCAACCTTGGAAACACCATATATTTT.

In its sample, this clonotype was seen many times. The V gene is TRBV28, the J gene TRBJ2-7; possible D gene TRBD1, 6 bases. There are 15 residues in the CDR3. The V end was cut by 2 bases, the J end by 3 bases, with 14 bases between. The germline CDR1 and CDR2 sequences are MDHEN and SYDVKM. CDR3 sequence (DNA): TGTGCCAGCAGTTTACGGGACATCCCCTTCTACGAGCAGTACTTC. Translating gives CASSLRDIPFYEQYF.

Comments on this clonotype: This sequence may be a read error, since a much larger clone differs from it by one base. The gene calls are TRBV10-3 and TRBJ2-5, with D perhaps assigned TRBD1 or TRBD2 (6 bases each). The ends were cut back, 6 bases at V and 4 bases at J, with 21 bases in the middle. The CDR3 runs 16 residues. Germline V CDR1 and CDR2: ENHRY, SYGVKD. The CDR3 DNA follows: TGTGCCATCAGGGACCCTAATCCGGGGGCTGGAGAGACCCAGTACTTC. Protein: CAIRDPNPGAGETQYF.

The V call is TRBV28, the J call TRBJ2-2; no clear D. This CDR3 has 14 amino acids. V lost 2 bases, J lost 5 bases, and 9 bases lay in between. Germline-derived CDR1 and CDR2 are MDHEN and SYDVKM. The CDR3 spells CASSLTDLTGELFF. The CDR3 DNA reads TGTGCCAGCAGTTTAACTGACTTGACCGGGGAGCTGTTTTTT.

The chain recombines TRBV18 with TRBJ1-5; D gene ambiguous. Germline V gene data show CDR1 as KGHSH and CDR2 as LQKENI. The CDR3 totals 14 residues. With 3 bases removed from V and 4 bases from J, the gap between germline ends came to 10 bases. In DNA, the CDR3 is TGTGCCAGCTCACCCTCCACGGAAAATCAGCCCCAGCATTTT. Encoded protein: CASSPSTENQPQHF.

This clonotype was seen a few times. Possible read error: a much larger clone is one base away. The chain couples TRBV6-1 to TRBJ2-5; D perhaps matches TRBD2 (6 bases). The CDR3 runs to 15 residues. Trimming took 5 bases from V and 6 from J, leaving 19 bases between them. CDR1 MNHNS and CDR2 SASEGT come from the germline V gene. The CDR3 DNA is TGTGCCAGCAGTCACCTGCTAGCGAGGCGAAAGACCCAGTACTTC. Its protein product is CASSHLLARRKTQYF.

CDR3 in amino acids: CSARIRGSKSLTVQYF. CDR3 DNA: TGCAGTGCTAGAATCCGCGGGAGCAAGAGCCTAACCGTTCAGTACTTC. The gene calls are TRBV20-1 and TRBJ2-4; 7 nucleotides agree with TRBD2. The CDR3 covers 16 residues. The junction had 18 bases not matched to a gene; V was cut back by 2 bases and J by 11 bases. Germline V gene data show CDR1 as DFQATT and CDR2 as SNEGSKA (reference sequence).

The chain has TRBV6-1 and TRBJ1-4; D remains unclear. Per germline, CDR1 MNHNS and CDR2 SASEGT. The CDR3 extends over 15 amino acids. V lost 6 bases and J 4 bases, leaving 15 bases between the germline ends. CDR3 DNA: TGTGCCAGCAGCCCTGGGCGGTCGGATAATGAAAAACTGTTTTTT. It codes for CASSPGRSDNEKLFF.

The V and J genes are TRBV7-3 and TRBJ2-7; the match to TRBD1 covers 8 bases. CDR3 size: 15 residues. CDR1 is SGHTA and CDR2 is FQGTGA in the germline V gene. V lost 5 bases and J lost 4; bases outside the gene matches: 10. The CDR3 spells CASSTNQGAPYEQYF. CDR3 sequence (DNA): TGTGCCAGCAGCACAAATCAGGGGGCCCCTTACGAGCAGTACTTC.

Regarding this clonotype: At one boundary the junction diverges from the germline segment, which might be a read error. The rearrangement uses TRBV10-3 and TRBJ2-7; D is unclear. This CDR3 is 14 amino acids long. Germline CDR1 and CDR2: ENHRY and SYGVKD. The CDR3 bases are TGTGCCATCAGTGGACTCAGGAGCTCCTACGAGCGGTACTTC. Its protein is CAISGLRSSYERYF.

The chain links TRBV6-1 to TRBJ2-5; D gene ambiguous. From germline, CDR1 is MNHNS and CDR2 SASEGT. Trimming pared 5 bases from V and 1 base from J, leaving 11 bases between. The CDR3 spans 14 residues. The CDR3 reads CASSPGSLQETQYF. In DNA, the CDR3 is TGTGCCAGCAGTCCCGGCTCTCTCCAAGAGACCCAGTACTTC.

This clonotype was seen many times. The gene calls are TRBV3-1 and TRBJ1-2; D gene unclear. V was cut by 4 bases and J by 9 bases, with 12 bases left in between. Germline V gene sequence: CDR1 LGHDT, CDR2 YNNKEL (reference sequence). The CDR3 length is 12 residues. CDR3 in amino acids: CASSLTALSYTF. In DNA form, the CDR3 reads TGTGCCAGCAGCCTTACGGCCCTGAGCTACACCTTC.

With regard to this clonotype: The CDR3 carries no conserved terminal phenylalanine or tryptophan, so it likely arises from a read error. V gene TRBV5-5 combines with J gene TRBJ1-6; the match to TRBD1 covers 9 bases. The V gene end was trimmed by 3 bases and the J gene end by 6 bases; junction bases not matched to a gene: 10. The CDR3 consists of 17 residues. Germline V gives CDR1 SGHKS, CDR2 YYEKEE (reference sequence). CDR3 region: CASSSGTGLNANSPLHL. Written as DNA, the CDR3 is TGTGCCAGCAGCTCCGGGACAGGGCTAAACGCTAATTCACCCCTCCACCTT.

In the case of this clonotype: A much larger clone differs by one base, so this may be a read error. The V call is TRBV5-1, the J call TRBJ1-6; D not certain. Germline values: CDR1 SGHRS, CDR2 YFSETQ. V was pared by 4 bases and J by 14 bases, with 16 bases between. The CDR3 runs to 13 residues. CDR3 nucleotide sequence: TGCGCCAGCAGCACCCTGGGTTATGCATCCCTCCACTTT. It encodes CASSTLGYASLHF.

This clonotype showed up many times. In nucleotides, the CDR3 is TGTGCCAGCAGTGAGGTTTCCTACGAGCAGTACTTC. Protein sequence: CASSEVSYEQYF. The chain is built from TRBV28 and TRBJ2-7; D is unclear. V was cut by 5 bases and J by 1 base, with 6 bases left in between. Germline V gene data show CDR1 as MDHEN and CDR2 as SYDVKM. This CDR3 has 12 amino acids.

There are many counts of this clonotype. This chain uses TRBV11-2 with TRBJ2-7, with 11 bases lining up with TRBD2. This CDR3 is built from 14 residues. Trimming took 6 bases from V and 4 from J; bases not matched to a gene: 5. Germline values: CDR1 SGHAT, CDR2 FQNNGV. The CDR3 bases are TGTGCCAGCAGAAGACTAGCGGGAAAGTACGAGCAGTACTTC. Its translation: CASRRLAGKYEQYF.

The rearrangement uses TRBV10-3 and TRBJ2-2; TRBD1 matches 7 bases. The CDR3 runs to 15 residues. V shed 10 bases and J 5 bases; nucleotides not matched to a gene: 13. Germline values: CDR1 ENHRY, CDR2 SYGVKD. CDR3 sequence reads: CASSLGTVKTGELFF. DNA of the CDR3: TGTGCCAGCAGCCTGGGGACAGTTAAGACCGGGGAGCTGTTTTTT.

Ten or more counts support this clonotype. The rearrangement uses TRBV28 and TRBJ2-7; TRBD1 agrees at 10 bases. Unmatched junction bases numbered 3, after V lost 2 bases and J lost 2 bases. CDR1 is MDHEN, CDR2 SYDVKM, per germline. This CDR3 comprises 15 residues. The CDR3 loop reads CASSLRDRGTYEQYF. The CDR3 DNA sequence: TGTGCCAGCAGTTTAAGGGACAGGGGTACCTACGAGCAGTACTTC.

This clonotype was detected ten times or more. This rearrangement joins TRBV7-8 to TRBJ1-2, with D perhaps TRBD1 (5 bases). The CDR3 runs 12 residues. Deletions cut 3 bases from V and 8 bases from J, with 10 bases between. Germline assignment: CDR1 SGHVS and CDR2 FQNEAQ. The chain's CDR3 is CASSFATGGYTF. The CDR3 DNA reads TGTGCCAGCAGCTTTGCTACAGGCGGCTACACCTTC.

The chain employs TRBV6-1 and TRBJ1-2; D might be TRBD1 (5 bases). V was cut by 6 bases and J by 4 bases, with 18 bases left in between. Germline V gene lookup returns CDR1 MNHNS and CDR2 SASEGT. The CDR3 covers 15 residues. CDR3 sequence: CASSWDVNGLYGYTF. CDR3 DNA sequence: TGTGCCAGCAGCTGGGACGTAAACGGGCTCTATGGCTACACCTTC.

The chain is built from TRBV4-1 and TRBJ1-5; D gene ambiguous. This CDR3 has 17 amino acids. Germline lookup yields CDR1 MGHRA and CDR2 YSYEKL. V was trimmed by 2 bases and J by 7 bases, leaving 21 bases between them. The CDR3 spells CASSQQTSPGGAQPQHF. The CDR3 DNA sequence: TGCGCCAGCAGCCAACAAACTTCACCAGGCGGCGCACAGCCCCAGCATTTT.